A selection of T cell receptor beta chains follows, all from one sample in a study of cytomegalovirus exposure and HLA in healthy donors. Data came from immunoSEQ multiplex PCR; TCRdb stores just in-frame clones and leaves some out. The sample lists under 75,000 clones, almost 70% occurring once. Sequencing was carried out using PBMCs. These receptors were obtained from a man aged 40-49 years in good health and CMV-seropositive. The CDR3 runs from the conserved cysteine through the conserved F or W. The D gene is left open where the match is weak. Not all rows give a size; the values are once, few, many and, for expanded clones, a class.

J	V	length	size	D	DNA	CDR3
TRBJ2-3	TRBV19	16	NA	TRBD2	TGTGCCAGTATTAGCGGGGGGGCCGGTTCGGGAGATACGCAGTATTTT	CASISGGAGSGDTQYF
TRBJ2-7	TRBV13	13	NA	NA	TGTGCCAGCAGCTTAACGGACTCCTACGAGCAGTACTTC	CASSLTDSYEQYF
TRBJ1-3	TRBV4-1	16	NA	TRBD1	TGCGCCAGCAGCCAAGAGCCGACAGGGACTGGAAACACCATATATTTT	CASSQEPTGTGNTIYF
TRBJ2-3	TRBV15	13	NA	NA	TGTGCCACCAGCAGAGAACGCGCAGATACGCAGTATTTT	CATSRERADTQYF
TRBJ2-1	TRBV5-8	14	NA	TRBD2	TGTGCCAGCAGCATCGGGGGGGCCGGCAATGAGCAGTTCTTC	CASSIGGAGNEQFF
TRBJ2-5	TRBV19	13	NA	TRBD2	TGTGCCAGTAGTATGGGACTAGCAGAGACCCAGTACTTC	CASSMGLAETQYF
TRBJ1-3	TRBV30	12	NA	NA	TGTGCCTGGAAGCAGGCTGGAAACACCATATATTTT	CAWKQAGNTIYF
TRBJ1-2	TRBV19	14	NA	TRBD1	TGTGCCAGTAGTAGACAGGGGAATAGCTATGGCTACACCTTC	CASSRQGNSYGYTF
TRBJ2-7	TRBV19	14	NA	TRBD2	TGTGCCAGTAGTATTGCGGGAGGGCCCTACGAGCAGTACTTC	CASSIAGGPYEQYF
TRBJ1-4	TRBV29-1	13	once	NA	TGCAGCGTCCTCAGGGGAACTAATGAAAAACTGTTTTTT	CSVLRGTNEKLFF
TRBJ2-2	TRBV4-3	13	once	NA	TGCGCCAGCAGCGAACAAGATGTCGGGGAGCTGTTTTTT	CASSEQDVGELFF
TRBJ1-1	TRBV19	12	NA	NA	TGTGCCAGTAATTCGGGGAACACTGAAGCTTTCTTT	CASNSGNTEAFF
TRBJ2-7	TRBV11-2	13	once	NA	TGTGCCAGCAGCTTAGACAGGTACTACGAGCAGTACTTC	CASSLDRYYEQYF
TRBJ1-5	TRBV2	15	NA	NA	TGTGCCAGCAGTGTAGAGTTATCTAGCAATCAGCCCCAGCATTTT	CASSVELSSNQPQHF
TRBJ1-1	TRBV9	15	NA	TRBD1	TGTGCCAGCACCAAGACCGGGACAGGGGTCACTGAAGCTTTCTTT	CASTKTGTGVTEAFF
TRBJ2-7	TRBV19	14	NA	TRBD1	TGTGCCAGTAGTAGGACAGGGGCTCGGGACGAGCAGTACTTC	CASSRTGARDEQYF
TRBJ2-1	TRBV19	11	NA	NA	TGTGCCGCGGGCCAGTACAATGAGCAGTTCTTC	CAAGQYNEQFF
TRBJ2-3	TRBV5-1	14	few	TRBD2	TGCGCCAGCAGCCACGGACTAGCGGGGGACCCACGGTATTTT	CASSHGLAGDPRYF
TRBJ2-7	TRBV2	11	NA	NA	TGTGCCAGCCACAGGGCTTACGAGCAGTACTTC	CASHRAYEQYF
TRBJ1-6	TRBV7-2	15	NA	NA	TGTGCCAGCAGCTATAGTTCAGGGTACAATTCACCCCTCCACTTT	CASSYSSGYNSPLHF
TRBJ2-5	TRBV18	14	NA	NA	TGTGCCAGCTCACGGTCGGGGACATTAGAGACCCAGTACTTC	CASSRSGTLETQYF
TRBJ1-1	TRBV29-1	12	NA	NA	TGCAGCGGCCGAGGGATGAACACTGAAGCTTTCTTT	CSGRGMNTEAFF
TRBJ1-6	TRBV6-5	16	few	TRBD1	TGTGCCAGCAGTTACGGACAGGGGACAGCCTATTCACCCCTCCACTTT	CASSYGQGTAYSPLHF
TRBJ1-2	TRBV9	16	NA	TRBD1	TGTGCCAGCAGCGTAGGGGGGCAGGGGGCAGGCTATGGCTACACCTTC	CASSVGGQGAGYGYTF
TRBJ2-6	TRBV2	14	NA	NA	TGTGCCAGTATAAGAGCCTCTGGGGCCAACGTCCTGACTTTC	CASIRASGANVLTF
TRBJ2-7	TRBV5-4	12	NA	NA	TGTGCCAGCAGCCGGGATGGATACGAGCAGTACTTC	CASSRDGYEQYF
TRBJ2-7	TRBV14	14	NA	NA	TGTGCCAGCAGCCCCCTAGGCCAAGGCTACGAGCAGTACTTC	CASSPLGQGYEQYF
TRBJ2-5	TRBV7-8	14	few	TRBD1	TGTGCCAGCAGCTTCAACAGGGGCCAAGAGACCCAGTACTTC	CASSFNRGQETQYF
TRBJ1-2	TRBV5-4	16	NA	TRBD1	TGTGCCAGCAGCTTCACAGGGGGCACCCCTAACTATGGCTACACCTTC	CASSFTGGTPNYGYTF
TRBJ2-7	TRBV6-6	13	NA	TRBD2	TGTGCCAGCACCCTCGGGACTATATACGAGCAGTACTTC	CASTLGTIYEQYF
TRBJ1-2	TRBV4-2	15	NA	NA	TGTGCCAGCAGCCAAGTAGGGGCCCCCAACTATGGCTACACCTTC	CASSQVGAPNYGYTF
TRBJ2-1	TRBV21-1	14	NA	NA	TGTGCCAGCAGCAAAGATTCAAACTACAATGAGCAGTTCTTC	CASSKDSNYNEQFF
TRBJ1-5	TRBV19	17	NA	NA	TGTGCCAGTAACAGAAAGCCGCAGGGTATAGGGAATCAGCCCCAGCATTTT	CASNRKPQGIGNQPQHF
TRBJ2-3	TRBV7-9	14	once	TRBD2	TGTGCCAGCAGCATCGGACTAGCGGGGGATACGCAGTATTTT	CASSIGLAGDTQYF
TRBJ2-2	TRBV19	16	once	NA	TGTGCCACTAGGGAGCTAGGGGCAGCGAACACCGGGGAGCTGTTTTTT	CATRELGAANTGELFF
TRBJ2-5	TRBV7-7	17	NA	TRBD1	TGTGCTAGCAGCACATACCGACGTGGGACAGGTGGGGAGACCCAGTACTTC	CASSTYRRGTGGETQYF
TRBJ2-7	TRBV6-6	12	NA	NA	TGTGCCACCTGCAACGCGGGGTACGAGCAGTACTTC	CATCNAGYEQYF
TRBJ2-3	TRBV4-3	16	few	NA	TGCGCCAGCAGCCAAGATGGGGGGGCAGAGTCAGATACGCAGTATTTT	CASSQDGGAESDTQYF
TRBJ2-2	TRBV7-9	13	NA	NA	TGTGCCAGCAGCTTGTCGGGGACCGGGGAGCTGTTTTTT	CASSLSGTGELFF
TRBJ2-1	TRBV30	13	NA	NA	TGTGCCTGGAATACAGGCCTGGACAATGAGCAGTTCTTC	CAWNTGLDNEQFF
TRBJ1-4	TRBV7-9	14	NA	NA	TGTGCCAGCAGTAAGACAGGCAGTTATGAAAAACTGTTTTTT	CASSKTGSYEKLFF
TRBJ2-2	TRBV12-5	15	NA	TRBD1	TGTGCTAGTGGTTTGGTACAGGGGGCGATCGGGGAGCTGTTTTTT	CASGLVQGAIGELFF
TRBJ2-7	TRBV20-1	11	NA	NA	TGCAGTGCTAGACTAGGATACGAGCAGTACTTC	CSARLGYEQYF
TRBJ2-2	TRBV5-1	17	NA	TRBD2	TGCGCCAGCAGCTTGGTGGGCGGGAGGGCCGGATCCGGGGAGCTGTTTTTT	CASSLVGGRAGSGELFF
TRBJ1-1	TRBV11-2	15	NA	TRBD1	TGTGCCAGCAGCCAGCGGACAGGGACGAACACTGAAGCTTTCTTT	CASSQRTGTNTEAFF
TRBJ2-7	TRBV4-1	17	once	NA	TGCGCCAGCAGCCACCTAAGCGACCTCACGAGCTCCTACGAGCAGTACTTC	CASSHLSDLTSSYEQYF
TRBJ1-5	TRBV12-5	13	NA	TRBD1	TGTGCTAGTGCCACAGGGGACAATCAGCCCCAGCATTTT	CASATGDNQPQHF
TRBJ2-3	TRBV7-2	17	once	NA	TGTGCCAGCAGCTTAGCGCTGGGTAGCGGACACACAGATACGCAGTATTTT	CASSLALGSGHTDTQYF
TRBJ2-1	TRBV30	12	NA	NA	TGTGCCTGGGTACAGGGGGGGAATGAGCAGTTCTTC	CAWVQGGNEQFF
TRBJ2-7	TRBV4-1	14	NA	NA	TGCGCCAGCAGCCCGAGGGGGAATGTGGGAGAGCAGTACTTC	CASSPRGNVGEQYF
TRBJ1-3	TRBV7-9	15	NA	NA	TGTGCCAGCAGGAAACAGGCGAGCTCTGGAAACACCATATATTTT	CASRKQASSGNTIYF
TRBJ2-1	TRBV27	17	NA	NA	TGTGCCAGCAGATCCGGTAGCGGCTGGGAGGTTGGCAATGAGCAGTTCTTC	CASRSGSGWEVGNEQFF